This record looks at one T cell receptor (beta chain) sequence and its context. The antigen is undetermined. These data come from a study of CD8+ T cells in alopecia areata. Study in general: At a dose of 5 to 10 mg twice daily, oral tofacitinib was given to treated patients. Study-wide findings and caveats: Both scalp clonality and the expanded CD8+ clones among the top 100 showed a significant decrease with tofacitinib. Because one nonresponder was included, the link of baseline CD8+ expansion to response is considered uncertain. While patients received tofacitinib, many expanded lesional clones remained present in scalp and blood.

Treatment of the sample: oral pan-JAK inhibitor, 5-10 mg twice daily. The CDR3 runs 14 residues. CDR1 and CDR2 (germline): LNHNV, YYDKDF (reference sequence). Trimming pared 0 bases from V and 5 bases from J, leaving 11 bases between. Once RNA had been extracted, it was reverse transcribed into cDNA to act as the sequencing template. The protocol was immunoSEQ multiplex PCR, while the TCRdb copy is restricted to in-frame clones and leaves out a portion. The sample consists of over 100,000 clones, roughly 50% of them appearing once. This material consisted of CD8+ T cells sorted from blood, taken at week 24, from a patient treated with tofacitinib. J is TRBJ2-7 and V is TRBV15, with a weak D call TRBD1 (5 bases). The TCR comes from a human donor with alopecia areata. The CDR3 region is CATSRDWGSDEQYF. As DNA, the CDR3 is TGTGCCACCAGCAGAGATTGGGGCAGCGACGAGCAGTACTTC. Together with reference TRBV15 and TRBJ2-7, the CDR3 gives the full variable domain: DAMVIQNPRYQVTQFGKPVTLSCSQTLNHNVMYWYQQKSSQAPKLLFHYYDKDFNNEADTPDNFQSRRPNTSFCFLDIRSPGLGDTAMYLCATSRDWGSDEQYFGPGTRLTVT.